These 23 T cell receptor beta chains came from one sample sequenced in a study of T cell changes during pregnancy in multiple sclerosis. Here immunoSEQ multiplex PCR was the method, and the copy in TCRdb shows in-frame clones only, minus some. This sample has tens of thousands of clones, with under 95% found just once. The specimen was CD4+ T cells from peripheral blood mononuclear cells, collected before pregnancy. The receptors originated from a female donor with multiple sclerosis, enrolled in a pregnancy study.

The chain is built from TRBV4-3 and TRBJ1-3; TRBD1 matches 7 bases. CDR3 size: 17 residues. Looked up from germline, CDR1 is LGHNA and CDR2 is YSLEER. Trimming at V came to 2 bases and at J to 1 base, leaving 8 bases not matched to a gene. The CDR3 DNA is TGCGCCAGCAGCCAAAGCTTATCAGGGGGATCTGGAAACACCATATATTTT. Translating gives CASSQSLSGGSGNTIYF.

This clone was seen repeatedly, ten times or more. This sequence joins TRBV29-1 and TRBJ2-7; 9 nucleotides match TRBD2. The CDR3 extends over 15 amino acids. Germline assignment: CDR1 SQVTM and CDR2 ANQGSEA. V gave up 5 bases and J gave up 3 bases; unmatched junction bases: 11. The CDR3 region has the DNA TGCAGCGTTTTCGTCCGGGGCGGGAGGGACTACGAGCAGTACTTC. It codes for CSVFVRGGRDYEQYF.

The chain employs TRBV6-6 and TRBJ1-3; 7 bases fit TRBD1. Germline V gene lookup returns CDR1 MNHNY and CDR2 SVGAGI (reference sequence). The V gene end was trimmed by 5 bases and the J gene end by 4 bases; junction bases not matched to a gene: 5. This CDR3 region has 14 residues. Written as DNA, the CDR3 is TGTGCCAGCAGTCCGCAGGGGGACGGAAACACCATATATTTT. Translation: CASSPQGDGNTIYF.

The chain combines TRBV28 with TRBJ2-2; TRBD2 matches at 8 bases. Germline loops: CDR1 MDHEN, CDR2 SYDVKM. The CDR3 is made up of 18 amino acids. V trimming: 10 bases; J trimming: 1 base; junction bases outside the gene matches: 17. The CDR3 nucleotides read TGTGCCACCCATTATATCCTGTTTAGCGGGAAGAACACCGGGGAGCTGTTTTTT. Its translation: CATHYILFSGKNTGELFF.

The chain uses TRBV19 and TRBJ2-3; a possible D gene is TRBD2 (7 bases). This CDR3 contains 19 residues. Germline V gene sequence: CDR1 LNHDA, CDR2 SQIVND (reference sequence). Trimming removed 3 bases at V and 0 bases at J, with 22 bases between. For the CDR3, the DNA is TGTGCCAGTAGTATTCGGTGGGGGGGCATTTCCCTCAGCACAGATACGCAGTATTTT. Its translation: CASSIRWGGISLSTDTQYF. The full variable domain, its missing parts supplied by reference TRBV19 and TRBJ2-3, is DGGITQSPKYLFRKEGQNVTLSCEQNLNHDAMYWYRQDPGQGLRLIYYSQIVNDFQKGDIAEGYSVSREKKESFPLTVTSAQKNPTAFYLCASSIRWGGISLSTDTQYFGPGTRLTVL.

The chain links TRBV11-2 to TRBJ1-2, with 8 bases lining up with TRBD1. The CDR3 length is 15 residues. Looked up from germline, CDR1 is SGHAT and CDR2 is FQNNGV. After removal of 4 bases from V and 2 bases from J, the junction contained 6 bases not matched to a gene. CDR3 loop: CASSSLRDRNYGYTF. The CDR3 DNA is TGTGCCAGCAGCTCCCTACGGGACAGGAACTATGGCTACACCTTC.

The V call is TRBV4-1, the J call TRBJ2-3, with 9 positions matching TRBD2. Germline trimming cut 1 base from V and 2 bases from J; bases unmatched to any gene: 7. The germline V gene has CDR1 MGHRA and CDR2 YSYEKL. The CDR3 extends over 17 amino acids. The CDR3 reads CASSQVGTSRYTDTQYF. CDR3 DNA sequence: TGCGCCAGCAGCCAAGTCGGGACTAGCAGGTACACAGATACGCAGTATTTT.

CDR3 region: CASSLGSGGVSDTQYF. CDR3 DNA sequence: TGTGCCAGCAGTTTAGGGAGCGGGGGGGTTTCGGATACGCAGTATTTT. This sequence joins TRBV27 and TRBJ2-3; TRBD2 aligns across 10 bases. Losses at the gene ends were 2 bases for V and 6 bases for J; bases not matched to a gene: 8. The CDR3 totals 16 residues. Germline-derived CDR1 and CDR2 are MNHEY and SMNVEV (reference sequence).

J is TRBJ1-2 and V is TRBV18, with 9 bases fitting TRBD1. Unmatched junction bases numbered 8, after V lost 0 bases and J lost 3 bases. Germline CDR1 and CDR2: KGHSH and LQKENI. This CDR3 is 17 amino acids long. Written as DNA, the CDR3 is TGTGCCAGCTCACCACCGCCGTCGAGGGACAGGGACTATGGCTACACCTTC. It encodes CASSPPPSRDRDYGYTF.

CDR3 nucleotide sequence: TGCGCCAGCAGCCAAGATCAATCAGGGGGTGCCAGTATACGCACTGAAGCTTTCTTT. Translated: CASSQDQSGGASIRTEAFF. This rearrangement joins TRBV4-1 to TRBJ1-1; the match to TRBD1 covers 7 bases. The CDR3 is made up of 19 amino acids. Germline V gives CDR1 MGHRA, CDR2 YSYEKL. The V segment lost 0 bases and the J segment 4 bases; nucleotides outside the gene matches: 17.

V gene TRBV19 combines with J gene TRBJ2-3; 7 bases are shared with TRBD2. CDR3 length: 15 residues. Per the germline V gene, CDR1 is LNHDA and CDR2 is SQIVND (reference sequence). V shed 6 bases and J 0 bases; nucleotides not matched to a gene: 6. DNA of the CDR3: TGTGCCAGTAGCCAAGCGGGGCCCAGCACAGATACGCAGTATTTT. It translates to CASSQAGPSTDTQYF.

Only one count was recorded for this clone. This CDR3 is CSVTGQGFTEAFF. DNA of the CDR3: TGCAGCGTGACTGGACAGGGTTTCACTGAAGCTTTCTTT. The V and J genes are TRBV29-1 and TRBJ1-1; the match to TRBD1 covers 8 bases. Looked up from germline, CDR1 is SQVTM and CDR2 is ANQGSEA. V trimming: 6 bases; J trimming: 4 bases; junction bases outside the gene matches: 7. CDR3 size: 13 residues.

The J gene is TRBJ2-7, the V gene TRBV11-3; D is perhaps TRBD1 (5 bases). V was clipped by 5 bases and J by 0 bases, with 11 bases between them. The CDR3 totals 14 residues. The germline CDR1 and CDR2 sequences are SGHNT and YENEEA. The CDR3 coding sequence is TGTGCCAGCAGCGGTGGAAGGGGCTCCTACGAGCAGTACTTC. Its translation: CASSGGRGSYEQYF.

This sequence joins TRBV7-2 and TRBJ2-5, with TRBD1 matching over 7 bases. Germline CDR1 SGHTA, CDR2 FQGNSA. This CDR3 is 14 amino acids long. The V and J ends lost 4 bases and 1 base, in that order; junction bases with no gene match: 3. The CDR3 loop reads CASSYRTGQETQYF. Written as DNA, the CDR3 is TGTGCCAGCAGCTACCGGACAGGCCAAGAGACCCAGTACTTC.

The V call is TRBV28, the J call TRBJ2-3, with 8 bases lining up with TRBD2. After removal of 8 bases from V and 3 bases from J, the junction contained 7 bases not matched to a gene. There are 14 residues in the CDR3. Germline V lookup: CDR1 MDHEN, CDR2 SYDVKM. In DNA, the CDR3 is TGTGCCAGCGAGAGTCGGGAGGGAACAGATACGCAGTATTTT. Its protein is CASESREGTDTQYF.

V gene TRBV6-1 combines with J gene TRBJ1-6; TRBD1 matches at 7 bases. Germline CDR1 is MNHNS and CDR2 is SASEGT. This CDR3 has 14 amino acids. Losses at the gene ends were 0 bases for V and 9 bases for J; bases not matched to a gene: 2. The DNA for the CDR3 is TGTGCCAGCAGTGAAGCGACAGGGAGTTCACCCCTCCACTTT. Its protein product is CASSEATGSSPLHF.

A few counts support this clone. The chain carries TRBV28 and TRBJ1-6; D not resolved. The CDR3 has 14 amino acids. V lost 6 bases, J lost 8 bases, and 14 bases lay in between. Germline V lookup: CDR1 MDHEN, CDR2 SYDVKM. The CDR3 spells CASSSNGIDSPLHF. The DNA of the CDR3 is TGTGCCAGCAGCTCAAACGGGATAGATTCACCCCTCCACTTT.

The chain couples TRBV19 to TRBJ1-4; 8 nucleotides match TRBD1. The CDR3 is 13 amino acids. J was trimmed by 9 bases and V by 7 bases; bases with no gene match: 7. Looked up from germline, CDR1 is LNHDA and CDR2 is SQIVND (reference sequence). As DNA, the CDR3 is TGTGCCAGTATAGGACAGGGACAGCAAAAACTGTTTTTT. This codes for CASIGQGQQKLFF. Using reference TRBV19 and TRBJ1-4 for the parts outside the CDR3, the full variable domain is DGGITQSPKYLFRKEGQNVTLSCEQNLNHDAMYWYRQDPGQGLRLIYYSQIVNDFQKGDIAEGYSVSREKKESFPLTVTSAQKNPTAFYLCASIGQGQQKLFFGSGTQLSVL.

The chain couples TRBV11-3 to TRBJ1-4; D not resolved. V shed 0 bases and J shed 7 bases, with 12 bases lying between them. The CDR3 runs 15 residues. In germline, CDR1 is SGHNT, CDR2 YENEEA. Here the CDR3 DNA reads TGTGCCAGCAGCTTAGACGTCACCGAGGGTGAAAAACTGTTTTTT. Its protein is CASSLDVTEGEKLFF.

For this clone: A junction boundary mismatches the germline segment, possibly from a read error. The chain is built from TRBV7-9 and TRBJ1-5; 11 positions agree with TRBD1. Germline lookup yields CDR1 SEHNR and CDR2 FQNEAQ (reference sequence). The CDR3 totals 13 residues. The CDR3 sequence is CASSLDRGRPLDF. CDR3 coding DNA: TGTGCCAGCAGCCTGGACAGGGGGCGACCGTTGGATTTT.

The chain joins TRBV11-3 to TRBJ2-1; 7 nucleotides match TRBD2. This CDR3 has 14 amino acids. Germline CDR1 is SGHNT and CDR2 is YENEEA. The junction had 9 bases not matched to a gene; V was cut back by 1 base and J by 12 bases. CDR3 region: CASSLGRGSVRQFF. In nucleotides, the CDR3 is TGTGCCAGCAGCTTAGGGCGGGGGTCCGTACGGCAGTTCTTC.

This clone has only one observation. The chain links TRBV18 to TRBJ1-4; 8 bases fit TRBD1. V was pared by 1 base and J by 8 bases, with 6 bases of the junction left unmatched. Germline lookup yields CDR1 KGHSH and CDR2 LQKENI. The CDR3 has 15 amino acids. The CDR3 coding sequence is TGTGCCAGCTCACCACGGGCAGGGGGCGAGGAAAAACTGTTTTTT. It codes for CASSPRAGGEEKLFF.

The rearrangement links TRBV5-5 to TRBJ2-2; maybe TRBD1 (6 bases). Germline CDR1 SGHKS, CDR2 YYEKEE (reference sequence). Trimming removed 2 bases from V and 4 bases from J, with 15 bases in between. The CDR3 is made up of 16 amino acids. The CDR3 coding sequence is TGTGCCAGCAGCTTCCTACAGGGAAGGTCCACCGGGGAGCTGTTTTTT. Translation: CASSFLQGRSTGELFF.